This T cell receptor (beta chain) stems from a study of identical twins. Study-wide findings and caveats: Insertions were fewer in abundant cord blood beta clonotypes, whereas memory repertoires showed none of this pattern.

Using its own MiXCR run on the 5' RACE reads, TCRdb lists one record per CDR3 protein. The data contain 400,000 to 550,000 distinct CDR3 sequences, roughly 24% of them singletons. Every donor was a healthy Caucasian. Turning to this clonotype: Its specificity is unknown.

The sample was also reused in another study, on T cells expressing NK-cell markers. That source notes: Seven of the eight sequenced donors were classified as HCMV-seropositive, and one was classified as seronegative.

This TCR was sampled from a young woman in good health. Material: CD4+ T cells sorted from blood.

This CDR3 reads CASSYGANTGELFF. The CDR3 bases are TGTGCCAGCAGTTACGGAGCGAACACCGGGGAGCTGTTTTTT. The chain is built from TRBV6-5 and TRBJ2-2; D is ambiguous. Trimming took off 2 bases at V and 0 bases at J, with 4 bases between the two ends. The CDR3 is 14 residues long. Germline CDR1 and CDR2: MNHEY and SVGAGI.